This T cell receptor (beta chain) stems from a study of T cells in tumors after PD-1 blockade. Overall study: Excluded were patients with checkpoint blockade, immunosuppressants, or radiotherapy or other anti-cancer therapy within 4 weeks. Daily vismodegib 150 mg continued in a subset of anti-PD-1-treated patients.

Input was roughly 616 ng to 6,004 ng of genomic DNA from tumor or blood. This clone was found a few times. The CDR3 extends over 15 amino acids. V was pared by 0 bases and J by 7 bases, with 11 bases between. Per the germline V gene, CDR1 is SGDLS and CDR2 is YYNGEE. The table came from immunoSEQ multiplex PCR; TCRdb's copy has only in-frame clones and leaves some out. Here the sample spans approximately 47,000 clones, around 80% being singletons. Source: PBMCs, taken before anti-PD-1 therapy. The clonotype was recovered from a human donor with advanced basal cell or squamous cell carcinoma (not recorded which). The rearrangement links TRBV9 to TRBJ1-6; D is unclear. In nucleotides, the CDR3 is TGTGCCAGCAGCGTAGAGGGTAAGGAAAATTCACCCCTCCACTTT. It encodes CASSVEGKENSPLHF.